This T cell receptor (beta chain) was found in a study of blood T cell repertoires in COVID-19. The wider study: T cells, B-cell-depleted T cells, or PBMCs provided the cDNA or gDNA that served as material.

This CDR3 region has 15 residues. V lost 3 bases and J 7 bases, leaving 17 bases between the germline ends. Germline assignment: CDR1 SGHNT and CDR2 YYREEE (reference sequence). TCRdb keeps only in-frame clones here, not all; method: immunoSEQ multiplex PCR. Here the sample spans 150,000 or so clones, about 83% being singletons. The clonotype originates from a woman between 55 and 75 years old with COVID-19, enrolled during active disease. Specimen: peripheral blood. The chain couples TRBV5-4 to TRBJ1-5; TRBD1 might be the D (5 bases). The CDR3 sequence: CASSSGGEKGQPQHF. DNA for the CDR3: TGTGCCAGCAGCTCCGGGGGGGAAAAAGGACAGCCCCAGCATTTT.